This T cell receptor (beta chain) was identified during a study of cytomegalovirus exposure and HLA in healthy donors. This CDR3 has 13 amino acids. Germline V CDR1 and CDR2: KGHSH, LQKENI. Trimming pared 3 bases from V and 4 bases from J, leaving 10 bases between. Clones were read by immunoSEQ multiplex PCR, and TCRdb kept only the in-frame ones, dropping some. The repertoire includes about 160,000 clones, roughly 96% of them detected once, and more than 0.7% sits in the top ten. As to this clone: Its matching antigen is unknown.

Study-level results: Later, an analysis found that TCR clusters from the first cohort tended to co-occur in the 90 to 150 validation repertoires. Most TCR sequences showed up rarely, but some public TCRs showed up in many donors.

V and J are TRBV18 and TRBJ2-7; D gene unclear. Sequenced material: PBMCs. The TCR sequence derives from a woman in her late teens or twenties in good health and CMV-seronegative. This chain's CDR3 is CASSPSSPYEQYF. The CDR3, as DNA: TGTGCCAGCTCACCGTCTTCCCCGTACGAGCAGTACTTC.